This TCR beta chain stems from a study of blood T cell repertoires in COVID-19. The wider study: Acute and convalescent COVID-19 specimens originated in the United States, Italy and Spain.

CDR1 SNHLY and CDR2 FYNNEI come from the germline V gene. This CDR3 region has 13 residues. V gave up 5 bases and J gave up 4 bases, with 11 bases separating them. Sequencing was performed with immunoSEQ multiplex PCR; in TCRdb, only in-frame clones are kept and a portion is missing. Of 200,000 to 250,000 clones in the sample, around 88% were seen once. The receptor was derived from a man aged 18 to 29 with active or convalescent COVID-19. Material: peripheral blood. The genes are TRBV2 and TRBJ1-2; weak D call: TRBD1 (6 bases). This chain's CDR3 is CASSLDSFYGYTF. The CDR3 bases are TGTGCCAGCAGTTTGGACAGTTTCTATGGCTACACCTTC.